Following are 6 T cell receptor beta chains from one sample sequenced in a study of T cells in Graves' hyperthyroidism and ophthalmopathy. The investigators amplified TCR beta CDR3 regions from RNA transcripts. The study used the HTBI primer set for a first-round RT-PCR of the TCR CDR3. One entry per CDR3 protein results from TCRdb running MiXCR on the multiplex PCR reads. The sample has a few hundred thousand distinct CDR3 sequences, 15% to 19% seen once. Sequencing input: blood. The receptors come from a woman younger than 30 with Graves' hyperthyroidism that later progressed to Graves' ophthalmopathy.

The V call is TRBV28, the J call TRBJ2-5; D gene ambiguous. This CDR3 has 13 residues. The V and J ends lost 8 bases and 5 bases respectively, with 15 bases between them. In germline, CDR1 is MDHEN, CDR2 SYDVKM. Here the CDR3 reads CASGFGNAETQYF. CDR3 DNA: TGTGCCAGCGGGTTCGGAAATGCGGAGACCCAGTACTTC.

The table lists this clonotype with many counts. Here the CDR3 DNA reads TGTGCCAGCAGCTTGAATGGGGGGACCGCTGAAGCTTTCTTT. Translated: CASSLNGGTAEAFF. This chain connects TRBV7-8 to TRBJ1-1, with D tentatively TRBD1 (5 bases). Germline V gives CDR1 SGHVS, CDR2 FQNEAQ. The V end was cut by 3 bases, the J end by 6 bases, with 14 bases between. The CDR3 consists of 14 residues.

This clonotype was observed at least ten times. The chain uses TRBV6-1 and TRBJ2-2; TRBD1 aligns across 9 bases. The V segment lost 4 bases and the J segment 0 bases; nucleotides outside the gene matches: 9. This CDR3 spans 18 amino acids. Germline V CDR1 and CDR2: MNHNS, SASEGT. The CDR3 DNA follows: TGTGCCAGCAGTGTAGCCGGGACAGGGCGTACGAACACCGGGGAGCTGTTTTTT. Protein sequence: CASSVAGTGRTNTGELFF.

At least ten counts were recorded for this clonotype. The chain links TRBV28 to TRBJ2-2, with 14 nucleotides matching TRBD2. This CDR3 spans 21 amino acids. The V segment lost 1 base and the J segment 0 bases; nucleotides outside the gene matches: 10. Germline-derived CDR1 and CDR2 are MDHEN and SYDVKM. This CDR3 reads CASSLLSRLAGGGANTGELFF. The CDR3 nucleotides are TGTGCCAGCAGTTTATTGAGTCGACTAGCGGGAGGGGGCGCGAACACCGGGGAGCTGTTTTTT.

The chain joins TRBV6-1 to TRBJ2-4; D is unresolved. V lost 8 bases and J lost 0, with 23 bases in between. Germline assignment: CDR1 MNHNS and CDR2 SASEGT. This CDR3 region has 18 residues. CDR3 loop: CASAKSLTPILAKNIQYF. For the CDR3, the DNA is TGTGCCAGCGCAAAGAGCTTGACTCCAATTCTAGCCAAAAACATTCAGTACTTC.

This clonotype was seen repeatedly, ten times or more. The chain employs TRBV6-2 or TRBV6-3 and TRBJ2-7; D assignment may be TRBD1 or TRBD2 (5 bases each). This CDR3 spans 15 amino acids. CDR1 and CDR2 from the germline V gene are MNHEY and SVGEGT. Trimming took off 2 bases at V and 2 bases at J, with 13 bases between the two ends. The CDR3 loop is CASSYPWDGTYEQYF. CDR3 nucleotide sequence: TGTGCCAGCAGTTACCCCTGGGACGGAACCTACGAGCAGTACTTC.